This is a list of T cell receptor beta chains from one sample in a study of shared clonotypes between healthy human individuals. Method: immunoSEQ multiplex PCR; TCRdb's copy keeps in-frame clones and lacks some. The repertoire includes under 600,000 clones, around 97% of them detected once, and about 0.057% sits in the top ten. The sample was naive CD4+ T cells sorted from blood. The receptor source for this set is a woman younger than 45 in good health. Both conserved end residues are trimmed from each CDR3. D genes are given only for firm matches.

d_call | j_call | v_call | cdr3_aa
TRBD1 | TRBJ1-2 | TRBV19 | ASSRISRQGDYGYT
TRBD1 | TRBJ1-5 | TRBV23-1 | ASSQSRQGGRQPQH
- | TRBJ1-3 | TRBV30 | AWSVRGKLGNTIY
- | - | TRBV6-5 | ASRPNDGVEQY
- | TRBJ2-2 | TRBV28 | ASSFMGYYTGELF
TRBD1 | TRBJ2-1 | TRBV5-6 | ASSFWRRQGPSSYNEQF
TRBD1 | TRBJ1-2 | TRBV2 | ASTRDRASGYT
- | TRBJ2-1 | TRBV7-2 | ASSLVGPYNEQF
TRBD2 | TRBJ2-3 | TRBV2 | ASTLAEVGGDTQY
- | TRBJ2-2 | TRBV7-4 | ASSLGPEAPSCGELF
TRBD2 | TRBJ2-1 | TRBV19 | ASSIRASGRPRSSEQF
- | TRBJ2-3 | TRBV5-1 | ASSTGDTQY
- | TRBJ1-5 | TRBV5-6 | ASSLWQGLQPQH
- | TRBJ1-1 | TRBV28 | ASSLRNTEAF
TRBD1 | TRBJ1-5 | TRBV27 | ASSRIFITGERGQPQH
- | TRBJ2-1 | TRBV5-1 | ASSLAPGRYNEQF
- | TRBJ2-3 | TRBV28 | ASSLPGAVDTQY
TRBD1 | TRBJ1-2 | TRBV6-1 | ASSSTGGNGYT
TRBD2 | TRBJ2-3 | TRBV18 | ASSPTGGADTQY
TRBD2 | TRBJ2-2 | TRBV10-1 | ASSESVLAGVVGELF
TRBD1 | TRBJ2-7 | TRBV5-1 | ASSHNSGTGGSYEQY
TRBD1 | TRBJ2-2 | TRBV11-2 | ASSFYRGLNTGELF
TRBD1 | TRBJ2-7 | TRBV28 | ASSETGTGQYEQY
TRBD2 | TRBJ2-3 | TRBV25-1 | ASSGGLAGTDTQY
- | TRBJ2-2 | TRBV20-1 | SAARTGELF
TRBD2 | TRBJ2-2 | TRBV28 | ASSEGTTYTGELF